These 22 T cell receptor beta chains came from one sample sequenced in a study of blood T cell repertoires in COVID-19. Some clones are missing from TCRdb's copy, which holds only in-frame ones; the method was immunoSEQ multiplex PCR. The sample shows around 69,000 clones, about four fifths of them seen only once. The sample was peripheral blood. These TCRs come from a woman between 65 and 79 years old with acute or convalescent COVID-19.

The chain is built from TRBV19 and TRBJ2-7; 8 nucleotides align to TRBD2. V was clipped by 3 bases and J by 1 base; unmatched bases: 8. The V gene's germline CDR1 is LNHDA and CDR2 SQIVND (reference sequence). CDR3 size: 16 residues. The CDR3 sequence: CASSIKRGRTSYEQYF. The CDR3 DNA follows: TGTGCCAGTAGTATCAAGCGGGGGAGAACTTCCTACGAGCAGTACTTC. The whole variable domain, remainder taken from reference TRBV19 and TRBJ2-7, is DGGITQSPKYLFRKEGQNVTLSCEQNLNHDAMYWYRQDPGQGLRLIYYSQIVNDFQKGDIAEGYSVSREKKESFPLTVTSAQKNPTAFYLCASSIKRGRTSYEQYFGPGTRLTVT.

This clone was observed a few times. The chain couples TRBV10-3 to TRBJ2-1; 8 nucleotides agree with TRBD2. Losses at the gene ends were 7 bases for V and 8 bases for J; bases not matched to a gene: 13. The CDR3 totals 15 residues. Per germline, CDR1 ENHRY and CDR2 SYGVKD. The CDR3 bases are TGTGCCATCAAAGGGGAGCGGGAGAGTTCTGATGAGCAGTTCTTC. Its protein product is CAIKGERESSDEQFF.

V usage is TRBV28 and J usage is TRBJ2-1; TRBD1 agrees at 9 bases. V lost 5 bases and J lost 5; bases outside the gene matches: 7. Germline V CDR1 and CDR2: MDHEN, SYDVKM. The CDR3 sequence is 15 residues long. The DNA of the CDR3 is TGTGCCAGCAGTAGAGCCGGGACAGGGAACAATGAGCAGTTCTTC. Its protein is CASSRAGTGNNEQFF.

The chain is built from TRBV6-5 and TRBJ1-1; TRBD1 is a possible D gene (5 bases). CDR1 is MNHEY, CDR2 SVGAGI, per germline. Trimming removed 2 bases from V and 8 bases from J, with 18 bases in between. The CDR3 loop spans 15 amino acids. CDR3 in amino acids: CASSYRQSLRNEAFF. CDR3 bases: TGTGCCAGCAGTTACCGACAGTCTCTCCGGAACGAAGCTTTCTTT.

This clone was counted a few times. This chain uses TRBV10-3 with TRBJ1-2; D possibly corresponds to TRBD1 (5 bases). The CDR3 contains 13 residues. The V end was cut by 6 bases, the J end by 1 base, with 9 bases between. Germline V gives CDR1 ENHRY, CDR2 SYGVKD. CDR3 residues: CAIRAGLNYGYTF. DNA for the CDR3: TGTGCCATCAGGGCGGGGCTTAACTATGGCTACACCTTC.

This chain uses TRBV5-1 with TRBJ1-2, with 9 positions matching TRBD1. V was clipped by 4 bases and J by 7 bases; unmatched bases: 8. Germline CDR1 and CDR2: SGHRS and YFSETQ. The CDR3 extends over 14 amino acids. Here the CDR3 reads CASSILDRGGGYTF. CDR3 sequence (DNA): TGCGCCAGCAGCATCCTGGACAGGGGCGGTGGCTACACCTTC.

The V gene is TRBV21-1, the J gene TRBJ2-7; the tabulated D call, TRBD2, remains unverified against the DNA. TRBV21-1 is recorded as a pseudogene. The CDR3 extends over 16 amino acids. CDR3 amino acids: CASSRGGASGSYEQYF. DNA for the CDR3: TGTGCCAGCAGCAGGGGCGGGGCTAGCGGGTCCTACGAGCAGTACTTC.

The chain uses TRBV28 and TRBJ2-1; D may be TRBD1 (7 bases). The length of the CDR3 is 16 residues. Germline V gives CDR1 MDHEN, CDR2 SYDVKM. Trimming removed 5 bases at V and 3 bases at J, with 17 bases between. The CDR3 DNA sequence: TGTGCCAGCAGTATCTCAGGGGGGCTATTCTACAATGAGCAGTTCTTC. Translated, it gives CASSISGGLFYNEQFF.

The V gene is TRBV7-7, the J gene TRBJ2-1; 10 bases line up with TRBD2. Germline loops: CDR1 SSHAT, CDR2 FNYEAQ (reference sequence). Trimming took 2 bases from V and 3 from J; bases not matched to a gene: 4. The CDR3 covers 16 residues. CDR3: CASSLMSGGVYNEQFF. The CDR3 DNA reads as TGTGCCAGCAGCTTAATGAGCGGGGGGGTCTACAATGAGCAGTTCTTC.

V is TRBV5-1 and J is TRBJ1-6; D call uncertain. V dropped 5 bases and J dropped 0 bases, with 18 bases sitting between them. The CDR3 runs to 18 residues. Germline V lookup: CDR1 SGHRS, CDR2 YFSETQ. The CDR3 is CASRPWAGSSSYNSPLHF. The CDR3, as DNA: TGCGCCAGCAGGCCTTGGGCCGGATCGAGCTCCTATAATTCACCCCTCCACTTT. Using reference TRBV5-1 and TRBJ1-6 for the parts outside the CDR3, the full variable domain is KAGVTQTPRYLIKTRGQQVTLSCSPISGHRSVSWYQQTPGQGLQFLFEYFSETQRNKGNFPGRFSGRQFSNSRSEMNVSTLELGDSALYLCASRPWAGSSSYNSPLHFGNGTRLTVT.

CDR3 sequence reads: CASSSQGATNEKLFF. CDR3 DNA: TGTGCCAGCAGCTCCCAGGGGGCCACTAATGAAAAACTGTTTTTT. The rearrangement joins TRBV11-2 to TRBJ1-4; 8 positions match TRBD1. The length of the CDR3 is 15 residues. V gave up 4 bases and J gave up 2 bases; unmatched junction bases: 3. The germline CDR1 and CDR2 sequences are SGHAT and FQNNGV.

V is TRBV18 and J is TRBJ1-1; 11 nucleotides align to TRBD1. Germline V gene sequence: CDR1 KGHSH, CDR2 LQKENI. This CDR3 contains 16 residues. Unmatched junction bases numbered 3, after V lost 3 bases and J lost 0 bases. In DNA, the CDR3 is TGTGCCAGCTCACCCGGGACAGGGGGACTGAACACTGAAGCTTTCTTT. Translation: CASSPGTGGLNTEAFF.

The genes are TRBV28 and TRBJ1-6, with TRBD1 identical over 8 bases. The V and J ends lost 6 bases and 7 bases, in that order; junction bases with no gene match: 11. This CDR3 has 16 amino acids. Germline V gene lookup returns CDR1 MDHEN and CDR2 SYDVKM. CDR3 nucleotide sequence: TGTGCCAGCAGCCCCGTTGGCAGGGGGCTGAATTCACCCCTCCACTTT. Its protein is CASSPVGRGLNSPLHF.

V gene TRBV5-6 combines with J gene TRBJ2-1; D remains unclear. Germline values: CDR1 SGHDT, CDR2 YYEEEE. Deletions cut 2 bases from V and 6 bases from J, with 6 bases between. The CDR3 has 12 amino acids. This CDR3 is CASSFSLNEQFF. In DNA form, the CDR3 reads TGTGCCAGCAGCTTTTCCCTCAATGAGCAGTTCTTC. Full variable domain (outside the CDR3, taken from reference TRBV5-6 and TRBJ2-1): DAGVTQSPTHLIKTRGQQVTLRCSPKSGHDTVSWYQQALGQGPQFIFQYYEEEERQRGNFPDRFSGHQFPNYSSELNVNALLLGDSALYLCASSFSLNEQFFGPGTRLTVL.

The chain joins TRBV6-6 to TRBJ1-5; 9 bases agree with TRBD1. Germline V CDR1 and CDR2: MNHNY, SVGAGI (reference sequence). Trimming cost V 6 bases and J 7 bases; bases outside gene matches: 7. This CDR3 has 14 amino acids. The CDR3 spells CASSSGQGRQPQHF. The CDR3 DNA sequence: TGTGCCAGCAGCTCCGGACAGGGGAGACAGCCCCAGCATTTT.

For the CDR3, the DNA is TGTGCCAGCAGTTTGACGGGATCGGGATACGAGCAGTACTTC. It encodes CASSLTGSGYEQYF. The J gene is TRBJ2-7, the V gene TRBV28; a possible D gene is TRBD2 (5 bases). The CDR3 loop spans 14 amino acids. Trimming removed 3 bases from V and 4 bases from J, with 13 bases in between. The germline V gene has CDR1 MDHEN and CDR2 SYDVKM.

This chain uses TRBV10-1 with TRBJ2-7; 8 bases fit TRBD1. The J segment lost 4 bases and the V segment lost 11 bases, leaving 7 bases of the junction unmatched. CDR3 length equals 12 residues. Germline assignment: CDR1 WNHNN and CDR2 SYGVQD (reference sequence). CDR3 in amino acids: CARSTGEYEQYF. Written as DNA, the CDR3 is TGCGCCCGGTCGACAGGGGAATACGAGCAGTACTTC.

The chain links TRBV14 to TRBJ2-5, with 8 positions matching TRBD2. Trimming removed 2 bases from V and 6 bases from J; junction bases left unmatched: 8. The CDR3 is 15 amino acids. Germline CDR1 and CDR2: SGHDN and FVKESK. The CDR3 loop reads CASSQLEAGVKTQYF. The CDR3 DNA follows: TGTGCCAGCAGCCAACTGGAAGCGGGAGTCAAGACCCAGTACTTC.

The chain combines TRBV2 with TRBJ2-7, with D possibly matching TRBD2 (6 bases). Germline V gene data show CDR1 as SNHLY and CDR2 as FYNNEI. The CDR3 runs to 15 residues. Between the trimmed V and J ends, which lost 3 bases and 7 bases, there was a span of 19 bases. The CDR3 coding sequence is TGTGCCAGCAGTGAGATGGCGGGACCCTACGAGGAGCAGTACTTC. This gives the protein CASSEMAGPYEEQYF.

DNA of the CDR3: TGTGCCAGCAGCTCCCAACCGGGACAGGGGTTAGGACTGTTTTTT. Translation gives CASSSQPGQGLGLFF. This chain connects TRBV11-2 to TRBJ1-4, with TRBD1 identical over 10 bases. The CDR3 is 15 residues long. Trimming at V came to 4 bases and at J to 13 bases, leaving 12 bases not matched to a gene. CDR1 SGHAT and CDR2 FQNNGV come from the germline V gene. Filled out from reference TRBV11-2 and TRBJ1-4, the complete variable domain reads EAGVAQSPRYKIIEKRQSVAFWCNPISGHATLYWYQQILGQGPKLLIQFQNNGVVDDSQLPKDRFSAERLKGVDSTLKIQPAKLEDSAVYLCASSSQPGQGLGLFFGSGTQLSVL.

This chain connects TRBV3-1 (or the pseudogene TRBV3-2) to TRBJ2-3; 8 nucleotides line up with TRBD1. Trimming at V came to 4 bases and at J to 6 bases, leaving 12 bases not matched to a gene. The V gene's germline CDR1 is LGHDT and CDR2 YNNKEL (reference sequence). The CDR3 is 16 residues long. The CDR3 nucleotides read TGTGCCAGCAGCCGCGCCGGGACAGGCATGATGGATACGCAGTATTTT. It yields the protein CASSRAGTGMMDTQYF.

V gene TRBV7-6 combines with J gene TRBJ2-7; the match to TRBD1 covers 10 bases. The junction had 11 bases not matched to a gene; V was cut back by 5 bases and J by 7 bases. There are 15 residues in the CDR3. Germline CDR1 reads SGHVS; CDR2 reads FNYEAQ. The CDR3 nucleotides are TGTGCCAGCAGCACTCCGGGACAGGGGCTGGGGGAGCAGTACTTC. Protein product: CASSTPGQGLGEQYF.